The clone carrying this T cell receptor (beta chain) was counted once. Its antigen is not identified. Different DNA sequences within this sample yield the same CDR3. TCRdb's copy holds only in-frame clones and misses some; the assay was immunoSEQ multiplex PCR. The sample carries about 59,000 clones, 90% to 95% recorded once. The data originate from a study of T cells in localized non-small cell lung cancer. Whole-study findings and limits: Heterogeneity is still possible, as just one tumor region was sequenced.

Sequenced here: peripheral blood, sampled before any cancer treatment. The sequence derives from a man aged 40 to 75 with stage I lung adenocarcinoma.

This chain's CDR3 is CASSIGLYNEQFF. The CDR3, as DNA: TGTGCCAGTAGTATAGGGCTCTACAATGAGCAGTTCTTC. J is TRBJ2-1 and V is TRBV19; D unclear. V was cut by 1 base and J by 3 bases, with 4 bases left in between. Germline CDR1 LNHDA, CDR2 SQIVND (reference sequence). The CDR3 loop spans 13 amino acids. The complete variable domain, with remaining parts taken from reference TRBV19 and TRBJ2-1, reads DGGITQSPKYLFRKEGQNVTLSCEQNLNHDAMYWYRQDPGQGLRLIYYSQIVNDFQKGDIAEGYSVSREKKESFPLTVTSAQKNPTAFYLCASSIGLYNEQFFGPGTRLTVL.